Sequencing of this T cell receptor beta chain was carried out in a study of cytotoxic CD8 clonotypes in ibrutinib-treated CLL. Across the whole study: There were about 12 relapsed/refractory patients and about 15 treatment-naive patients, and some 18 were IGHV unmutated. After median around 5.5 years, approximately 14 stayed in remission, approximately twelve progressed; responses some 25 partial, 2 complete.

In the case of this clone: Its antigen remains unidentified.

Some clones are missing from TCRdb's copy, which holds only in-frame ones; the method was immunoSEQ multiplex PCR. The sample has roughly 180,000 clones; approximately 68% are singletons. With 5 bases clipped from V and 1 base from J, the junction kept 4 bases outside the gene matches. From germline, CDR1 is SGHTA and CDR2 FQGNSA. This CDR3 is 15 amino acids long. Study results and limitations: On treatment, the uncommon public clonotypes contracted or remained stable. At the start, clonality exceeded age-matched healthy donors and followed circulating CD8+ T-cell counts.

The genes are TRBV7-2 and TRBJ2-2; TRBD2 agrees at 7 bases. The starting material was PBMCs, obtained after 24 months of ibrutinib treatment. The TCR sequence derives from a human donor with chronic lymphocytic leukemia. CDR3 sequence (DNA): TGTGCCAGCAGCCCGGGGACTATGAACACCGGGGAGCTGTTTTTT. Translation: CASSPGTMNTGELFF.